This T cell receptor (beta chain) was sequenced for a study of identical twins (dated by TCRdb to 2016 to 2018). About the full investigation: To test whether fetal clonotypes persist, this study deep-sequenced TCR alpha and beta repertoires from monozygotic twins, from unrelated adults of various ages, and from cord blood. To rule out contamination, replicate twin experiments were performed at different times with different library preparation protocols. What the authors observed across the whole study: Compared with coincidental sharing between unrelated individuals, out-of-frame TCR alpha sequences shared between twins showed an excess of sequences with low generation probability. Excess twin sharing in beta out-of-frame sequences was weaker because fewer shared sequences lowered the signal-to-noise ratio. In monozygotic twins, out-of-frame TCR alpha sharing was systematically underestimated by recombination models, although the models agreed with sharing between unrelated individuals. Zero-insertion analyses could be partly confounded by invariant T cells such as MAIT and iNKT, though diverse VJ usage argued against such confounding for most clonotypes. Fewer insertions were carried by abundant cord blood beta clonotypes; a weaker similar trend was observed in young adult naive repertoires, while no such trend was observed in memory repertoires. Conclusions relied on cross-sectional statistical analysis, since the same donors could not be followed over many years.

The library was obtained by 5' RACE. These reads were obtained on an Illumina HiSeq 2000. Template switching added a universal primer binding site, and the final cDNA carried a unique molecular identifier that allowed TCR cDNA molecules to be counted accurately. Specific primers in the conserved constant-segment region were used to synthesize first-strand cDNA for the TCR alpha and beta chains. To control for contamination, every cDNA library carried two barcodes: a SMART-Mk sample barcode plus Illumina barcodes. TruSeq adapter sequences and Illumina sample barcodes were added in two successive PCR steps. TCR alpha and beta cDNA libraries were sequenced on the Illumina HiSeq platform with custom primers. Concerning the study's data processing: Unique molecular identifiers were extracted from raw reads with MiGEC, and CDR3 positions were determined with MiXCR. For each individual, recombination models were inferred using an EM algorithm with the repgenHMM and IGoR tools. The tcR package in R was used for shared clonotype analysis, with sharing normalized by the product of cloneset sizes. Out-of-frame nonproductive sequences were analyzed to study raw recombination free of thymic and clonal selection effects. TCRdb reworked the public reads: Q25 trimming with fastp, MiXCR clone assembly, productive beta chains retained. All rows with the same CDR3 protein become a single entry with the most common DNA and genes. The V and J calls and clone size come from TCRdb's table, not from the authors' own analysis. Within this sample are about 570,000 distinct CDR3 sequences, with 9.5% to 10% of them counted one time only. 2.5% to 3.5% of the sample is held by the ten biggest clonotypes.

Every donor was a healthy Caucasian. Three pairs of female monozygotic twins, all aged 18 to 29 years, were included in the twin cohort. Peripheral blood mononuclear cells were used as the source from which RNA for TCR libraries was isolated. There are 14 amino acids in the CDR3, from cysteine to phenylalanine inclusive. Left in the record is the CDR3 DNA by itself, 42 bases read in frame from the first base. The junction shows trimming of 2 bases on V and 3 bases on J, and the gene matches do not reach 3 bases of it. This clonotype came up many times. Its antigen remains unidentified. No much larger clonotype is one base removed from it; base qualities were not supplied. These data were likewise used in another study, on yellow fever vaccine responses in identical twins. That second report states: The T cell response to vaccination in identical twins was reported by the authors to appear partly convergent and partly personalized. Focusing on identical twins, the study followed the T cell clones that responded to the vaccine, and did so with precision.

This chain is built from TRBV12-3 or TRBV12-4 and TRBJ2-5; 7 central nucleotides agree with TRBD1. Input material: PBMCs. The receptor's source is a woman between 18 and 29 years old in good health. The CDR3 region has the sequence CASSLKGGKETQYF. The bases read TGTGCCAGCAGTTTAAAAGGGGGCAAAGAGACCCAGTACTTC.